The 6 T cell receptor beta chains given below trace back to one sample, sequenced in a study of blood T cell repertoires in COVID-19. Profiled with immunoSEQ multiplex PCR; TCRdb holds only in-frame clones, not every one. The table has about 190,000 clones, over 75% seen once. Sequencing used peripheral blood. Source of these receptors: a woman between 40 and 50 years old who had recovered from COVID-19.

This chain joins TRBV5-5 and TRBJ2-7; TRBD1 matches at 7 bases. After removal of 5 bases from V and 0 bases from J, the junction contained 5 bases not matched to a gene. The CDR3 is 14 residues long. The germline V gene encodes CDR1 SGHKS and CDR2 YYEKEE (reference sequence). For the CDR3, the DNA is TGTGCCAGCAGGGTGAGGGGGCTCTCCTACGAGCAGTACTTC. This gives the protein CASRVRGLSYEQYF.

This chain joins TRBV7-2 and TRBJ2-5; D may be TRBD2 (5 bases). The CDR3 sequence is 13 residues long. V lost 4 bases to trimming and J lost 5 bases, with 11 bases between them. Looked up from germline, CDR1 is SGHTA and CDR2 is FQGNSA. CDR3 protein: CASSSGRAETQYF. The CDR3 region has the DNA TGTGCCAGCAGCTCGGGAAGAGCGGAGACCCAGTACTTC.

The chain joins TRBV9 to TRBJ2-7, with a weak D call TRBD2 (5 bases). The V end lost 4 bases, the J end lost 4 bases, and 21 bases lay between the germline ends. The CDR3 is 16 amino acids. From germline, CDR1 is SGDLS and CDR2 YYNGEE. This CDR3 is CASSLATTTTRYEQYF. For the CDR3, the DNA is TGTGCCAGCAGCCTAGCCACCACAACCACTAGATACGAGCAGTACTTC.

This clone appeared once. The rearrangement joins TRBV24-1 to TRBJ1-2; 12 bases agree with TRBD1. The CDR3 loop spans 15 amino acids. V gave up 5 bases and J gave up 6 bases; unmatched junction bases: 6. Germline V gene sequence: CDR1 KGHDR, CDR2 SFDVKD. CDR3 DNA: TGTGCCACCAGTGCCGGGGACAGGGGGCAGGATGGCTACACCTTC. It yields the protein CATSAGDRGQDGYTF.

This clone was detected only a few times. The rearrangement uses TRBV4-1 and TRBJ1-5; TRBD1 matches at 7 bases. The V and J ends lost 1 base and 4 bases, in that order; junction bases with no gene match: 4. CDR1 and CDR2 (germline): MGHRA, YSYEKL. There are 15 residues in the CDR3. CDR3 bases: TGCGCCAGCAGCCAAGGGACAGGAGAAAATCAGCCCCAGCATTTT. Protein: CASSQGTGENQPQHF.

The chain is built from TRBV19 and TRBJ1-1, with TRBD1 identical over 9 bases. Trimming at V came to 5 bases and at J to 3 bases, leaving 13 bases not matched to a gene. Germline V gives CDR1 LNHDA, CDR2 SQIVND (reference sequence). The CDR3 has 17 amino acids. The CDR3 region has the DNA TGTGCCAGTAGTGGCCGGGACAGGGTTGGGATTCACACTGAAGCTTTCTTT. It specifies CASSGRDRVGIHTEAFF.